The text below deals with one T cell receptor beta chain. V lost 8 bases, J lost 3 bases, and 7 bases stayed unmatched. CDR1 is SNHLY and CDR2 is FYNNEI in the germline V gene. The CDR3 sequence is 15 residues long. Assay: immunoSEQ multiplex PCR; the TCRdb copy retains only in-frame clones and omits some. The data hold some 64,000 clones, with less than 98% observed a single time. These data come from a study of Tregs in tolerant kidney transplant recipients. The source is a human donor who received a combined kidney and bone marrow transplant. V gene TRBV2 combines with J gene TRBJ2-3; the match to TRBD2 covers 11 bases. This sample comprised Tregs from blood, obtained before the transplant. Here the CDR3 reads CASPGLADRTDTQYF. For the CDR3, the DNA is TGTGCCAGCCCGGGACTAGCGGACCGAACAGATACGCAGTATTTT. The variable domain in full, with the rest retrieved from reference TRBV2 and TRBJ2-3, is EPEVTQTPSHQVTQMGQEVILRCVPISNHLYFYWYRQILGQKVEFLVSFYNNEISEKSEIFDDQFSVERPDGSNFTLKIRSTKLEDSAMYFCASPGLADRTDTQYFGPGTRLTVL.